Detailed here is one T cell receptor beta chain. The antigen is unknown. This record comes from a study of blood T cells in healthy people across ages. Isolated PBMCs totaled at least 6 million in each sample. Study-wide results and caveats: From one million sequenced T cells, diversity estimates were lower bounds.

Primed by a sample-barcoded 5' primer and a J-beta primer mix, a second PCR proceeded for about 7 to 11 cycles. Researchers report that a template-switch adaptor with 12 random nucleotides tagged each cDNA molecule. TCRdb ran MiXCR on the 5' RACE reads and lists one entry per CDR3 protein. The table lists 1.4 million or so distinct CDR3 sequences, roughly 43% of them singletons. The source of this sequence is a woman between 18 and 29 years old in good health. The sequenced sample was blood.

The CDR3, as DNA: TGTGCCAGCAGCTTAGACATCTCGTCAGATACGCAGTATTTT. It translates to CASSLDISSDTQYF. The rearrangement uses TRBV7-9 and TRBJ2-3, with D unresolved. CDR1 and CDR2 from the germline V gene are SEHNR and FQNEAQ (reference sequence). V was cut by 1 base and J by 4 bases, with 9 bases left in between. This CDR3 is 14 amino acids long.